This entry is about one T cell receptor (beta chain). Produced via immunoSEQ multiplex PCR; TCRdb's table is partial and in-frame only. Among 120,000 or so clones listed, roughly 82% were seen once. The time point was: peripheral blood 6 weeks after treatment start. This sample is part of a study of PD-L1 blockade in urothelial cancer. Study-wide context: Twenty-five of 29 patients were males with bladder-origin urothelial cancer.

Deletions cut 0 bases from V and 6 bases from J, with 11 bases between. From germline, CDR1 is SGHAT and CDR2 FQNNGV. The CDR3 runs 14 residues. Sequenced here: PBMCs, sampled around atezolizumab (anti-PD-L1) treatment. This chain joins TRBV11-2 and TRBJ1-1; weak D call: TRBD1 (5 bases). The TCR comes from a man aged 50-60 years with urothelial cancer. CDR3 protein: CASSLERSQAEAFF. CDR3 coding DNA: TGTGCCAGCAGCTTAGAACGCTCACAGGCTGAAGCTTTCTTT.